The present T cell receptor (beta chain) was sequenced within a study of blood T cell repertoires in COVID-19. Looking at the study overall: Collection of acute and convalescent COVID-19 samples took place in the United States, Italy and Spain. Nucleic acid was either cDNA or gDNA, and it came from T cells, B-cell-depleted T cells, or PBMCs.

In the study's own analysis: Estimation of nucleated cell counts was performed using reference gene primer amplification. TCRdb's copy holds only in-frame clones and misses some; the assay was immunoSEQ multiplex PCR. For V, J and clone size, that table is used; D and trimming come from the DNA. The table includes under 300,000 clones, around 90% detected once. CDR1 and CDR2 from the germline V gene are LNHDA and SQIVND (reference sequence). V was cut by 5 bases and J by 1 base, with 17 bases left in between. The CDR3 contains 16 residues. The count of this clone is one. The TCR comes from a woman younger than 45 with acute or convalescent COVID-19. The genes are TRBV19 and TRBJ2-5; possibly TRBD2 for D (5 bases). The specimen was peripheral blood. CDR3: CASSPAREPLQETQYF. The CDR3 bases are TGTGCCAGTAGTCCCGCCCGGGAACCCCTCCAAGAGACCCAGTACTTC.